This TCR beta chain was found in a study of blood T cell repertoires in COVID-19. Trimming removed 3 bases from V and 5 bases from J; junction bases left unmatched: 7. Germline values: CDR1 KGHSH, CDR2 LQKENI. The CDR3 has 15 amino acids. Per the original data handling: Quantification of nucleated cells was approximated via reference gene primer amplification. Profiling relied on immunoSEQ multiplex PCR, and the TCRdb table lists in-frame clones only, not all of them. The V and J calls and clone size were taken over from that table, and D and trimming were inferred from the DNA. The repertoire holds around 150,000 clones, approximately 90% seen once, with approximately 4.1% in the top ten.

Specimen: peripheral blood. The clonotype comes from a woman aged 55-69 years with active or convalescent COVID-19. V is TRBV18 and J is TRBJ2-5; TRBD2 aligns across 9 bases. The CDR3 is CASSPGAGGWETQYF. The CDR3 DNA sequence: TGTGCCAGCTCACCGGGAGCGGGGGGTTGGGAGACCCAGTACTTC. Supplemented by reference TRBV18 and TRBJ2-5, the full variable domain reads NAGVMQNPRHLVRRRGQEARLRCSPMKGHSHVYWYRQLPEEGLKFMVYLQKENIIDESGMPKERFSAEFPKEGPSILRIQQVVRGDSAAYFCASSPGAGGWETQYFGPGTRLLVL.